A single sample is the source of the 21 T cell receptor beta chains below, sequenced in a study of T cell responses to AZD1222 COVID-19 vaccine. Measured with immunoSEQ multiplex PCR; TCRdb has only the in-frame clones, and not every one. Of approximately 100,000 clones in the sample, 88% were seen once. Sequenced here: peripheral blood, sampled on day 0 of MenACWY control vaccination. The receptor set was obtained from an adult in good health.

V usage is TRBV5-6 and J usage is TRBJ2-7; D gene uncertain. The ends were cut back, 4 bases at V and 4 bases at J, with 9 bases in the middle. The CDR3 runs to 12 residues. Germline V lookup: CDR1 SGHDT, CDR2 YYEEEE. The CDR3 loop is CASSALGYEQYF. For the CDR3, the DNA is TGTGCCAGCAGCGCCTTAGGTTACGAGCAGTACTTC.

The CDR3 reads CAWSRVSGGEKLFF. CDR3 nucleotide sequence: TGTGCCTGGAGTAGGGTCTCGGGGGGAGAAAAACTGTTTTTT. This rearrangement joins TRBV30 to TRBJ1-4; D is possibly TRBD1 (5 bases). CDR1 GTSNPN and CDR2 SVGIG come from the germline V gene (reference sequence). This CDR3 is built from 14 residues. The ends were cut back, 2 bases at V and 8 bases at J, with 15 bases in the middle.

The V and J genes are TRBV25-1 and TRBJ1-5, with D uncertain. The germline V gene encodes CDR1 MGHDK and CDR2 SYGVNS. V was pared by 9 bases and J by 1 base, with 13 bases between. CDR3 length: 14 residues. The CDR3 is CARGWGRSNQPQHF. The DNA for the CDR3 is TGTGCCAGAGGGTGGGGTCGGAGCAATCAGCCCCAGCATTTT.

The V gene is TRBV20-1, the J gene TRBJ2-7; D possibly corresponds to TRBD2 (5 bases). Per the germline V gene, CDR1 is DFQATT and CDR2 is SNEGSKA (reference sequence). This CDR3 comprises 13 residues. Trimming pared 3 bases from V and 0 bases from J, leaving 9 bases between. CDR3 bases: TGCAGTGCTAGTTTTCGGGACTCCTACGAGCAGTACTTC. Translation: CSASFRDSYEQYF.

The chain is built from TRBV7-9 and TRBJ1-4; D unclear. Germline CDR1 and CDR2: SEHNR and FQNEAQ (reference sequence). The ends were cut back, 3 bases at V and 4 bases at J, with 9 bases in the middle. The CDR3 is 14 amino acids. CDR3 sequence reads: CASSFTGVNEKLFF. CDR3 nucleotides: TGTGCCAGCAGCTTTACCGGGGTTAATGAAAAACTGTTTTTT.

This chain joins TRBV24-1 and TRBJ2-1; D is unresolved. Germline V gene lookup returns CDR1 KGHDR and CDR2 SFDVKD. This CDR3 is built from 11 residues. V lost 5 bases, J lost 4 bases, and 2 bases lay in between. The CDR3 loop reads CATSAYNEQFF. CDR3 in DNA: TGTGCCACCAGTGCTTACAATGAGCAGTTCTTC.

The rearrangement joins TRBV29-1 to TRBJ2-1; 10 nucleotides align to TRBD2. V gave up 5 bases and J gave up 4 bases; unmatched junction bases: 2. The germline V gene encodes CDR1 SQVTM and CDR2 ANQGSEA. This CDR3 has 13 amino acids. This CDR3 reads CSVTTSGYNEQFF. Here the CDR3 DNA reads TGCAGCGTTACGACTAGCGGGTACAATGAGCAGTTCTTC.

This chain uses TRBV7-3 with TRBJ2-2; D is unresolved. The CDR3 has 16 amino acids. Trimming shortened V by 7 bases and J by 2 bases, and 17 bases separated the two germline ends. The germline CDR1 and CDR2 sequences are SGHTA and FQGTGA. CDR3 coding DNA: TGTGCCAGCAACCCCTCTAGAGCCGTTAACACCGGGGAGCTGTTTTTT. It translates to CASNPSRAVNTGELFF.

This chain joins TRBV5-4 and TRBJ2-5; D remains ambiguous. Looked up from germline, CDR1 is SGHNT and CDR2 is YYREEE (reference sequence). The CDR3 contains 13 residues. Trimming took 4 bases from V and 5 from J, leaving 12 bases between them. This CDR3 reads CASSPGLPETQYF. The DNA for the CDR3 is TGTGCCAGCAGCCCGGGCCTCCCCGAGACCCAGTACTTC.

The J gene is TRBJ1-2, the V gene TRBV28, with a tentative D call TRBD1 (5 bases). Germline-derived CDR1 and CDR2 are MDHEN and SYDVKM. The CDR3 covers 14 residues. V lost 4 bases to trimming and J lost 1 base, with 10 bases between them. The CDR3 DNA sequence: TGTGCCAGCAGTTACGACAGAATTAACTATGGCTACACCTTC. It yields the protein CASSYDRINYGYTF.

This clone occurred once. The chain is built from TRBV3-1 (or the pseudogene TRBV3-2) and TRBJ1-2; D gene ambiguous. The V end lost 1 base, the J end lost 1 base, and 4 bases lay between the germline ends. Germline V gives CDR1 LGHDT, CDR2 YNNKEL (reference sequence). The CDR3 consists of 13 residues. CDR3 DNA sequence: TGTGCCAGCAGCCAAGCACTTAACTATGGCTACACCTTC. This encodes CASSQALNYGYTF.

Only a few counts were recorded for this clone. The genes are TRBV30 and TRBJ2-6; TRBD1 matches 9 bases. The CDR3 consists of 16 residues. Germline V gene lookup returns CDR1 GTSNPN and CDR2 SVGIG (reference sequence). V was pared by 8 bases and J by 4 bases, with 12 bases of the junction left unmatched. CDR3 sequence: CAVYRDRVAGANVLTF. The CDR3 DNA sequence: TGTGCCGTCTACCGGGACAGGGTAGCGGGGGCCAACGTCCTGACTTTC.

This clone occurred a few times. This chain links TRBV18 with TRBJ2-7; 7 nucleotides agree with TRBD1. J lost 4 bases, V lost 0 bases, and 15 bases had no gene match. Looked up from germline, CDR1 is KGHSH and CDR2 is LQKENI. This CDR3 region has 18 residues. In DNA, the CDR3 is TGTGCCAGCTCACCACCGATTTTCGAACAGGGGAAGGGGTACGAGCAGTACTTC. Its translation is CASSPPIFEQGKGYEQYF. The whole variable domain, remainder taken from reference TRBV18 and TRBJ2-7, is NAGVMQNPRHLVRRRGQEARLRCSPMKGHSHVYWYRQLPEEGLKFMVYLQKENIIDESGMPKERFSAEFPKEGPSILRIQQVVRGDSAAYFCASSPPIFEQGKGYEQYFGPGTRLTVT.

The V gene is TRBV6-2 or TRBV6-3, the J gene TRBJ2-1; no definite D call. The CDR3 sequence is 15 residues long. The germline V gene has CDR1 MNHEY and CDR2 SVGEGT. V lost 2 bases and J lost 2, with 10 bases in between. The CDR3 here is CASSYGNFAYNEQFF. CDR3 DNA: TGTGCCAGCAGTTACGGGAATTTTGCCTACAATGAGCAGTTCTTC.

The V and J genes are TRBV18 and TRBJ2-7, with unresolved D. This CDR3 comprises 17 residues. V was pared by 6 bases and J by 2 bases, with 23 bases between. Germline V gene sequence: CDR1 KGHSH, CDR2 LQKENI. In DNA form, the CDR3 reads TGTGCCAGCTCCACAAGGGCCCGACGGCGCTTCCCCTACGAGCAGTACTTC. The encoded protein is CASSTRARRRFPYEQYF. Variable domain in full (rest from reference TRBV18 and TRBJ2-7): NAGVMQNPRHLVRRRGQEARLRCSPMKGHSHVYWYRQLPEEGLKFMVYLQKENIIDESGMPKERFSAEFPKEGPSILRIQQVVRGDSAAYFCASSTRARRRFPYEQYFGPGTRLTVT.

The rearrangement joins TRBV28 to TRBJ1-2; D ambiguous. Between the trimmed V and J ends, which lost 6 bases and 2 bases, there was a span of 4 bases. The germline V gene encodes CDR1 MDHEN and CDR2 SYDVKM. This CDR3 has 11 amino acids. This CDR3 reads CASRVNYGYTF. CDR3 DNA sequence: TGTGCCAGCAGGGTAAACTATGGCTACACCTTC.

V usage is TRBV29-1 and J usage is TRBJ2-7, with D possibly TRBD1 on 6 matching bases. The CDR3 is 15 residues long. Per the germline V gene, CDR1 is SQVTM and CDR2 is ANQGSEA. With 5 bases removed from V and 3 bases from J, the gap between germline ends came to 20 bases. The CDR3: CSVLGATDSYYEQYF. CDR3 DNA sequence: TGCAGCGTTCTGGGGGCGACGGACAGTTACTACGAGCAGTACTTC.

This sequence joins TRBV4-2 and TRBJ2-2, with D maybe TRBD2 (5 bases). Trimming stripped 8 bases from V and 4 bases from J, with 17 bases between. This CDR3 comprises 15 residues. The germline gives CDR1 LGHNA, CDR2 YNFKEQ. The DNA of the CDR3 is TGTGCCAGCTGGGATGGGGAGAGGGCCACCGGGGAGCTGTTTTTT. Translating gives CASWDGERATGELFF.

The genes are TRBV11-2 and TRBJ2-7, with D perhaps TRBD1 (6 bases). V lost 3 bases to trimming and J lost 4 bases, with 10 bases between them. The germline V gene has CDR1 SGHAT and CDR2 FQNNGV. The CDR3 loop spans 13 amino acids. CDR3 nucleotides: TGTGCCAGCAGCTTGGGCAGGGGATACGAGCAGTACTTC. Its protein product is CASSLGRGYEQYF.

J is TRBJ2-5 and V is TRBV9; D might be TRBD1 (6 bases). V dropped 6 bases and J dropped 5 bases, with 23 bases sitting between them. CDR1 and CDR2 (germline): SGDLS, YYNGEE. The CDR3 covers 16 residues. The CDR3 bases are TGTGCCAGCACCTACCGGGACACCCCTGTGTGGGAGACCCAGTACTTC. It translates to CASTYRDTPVWETQYF. Together with reference TRBV9 and TRBJ2-5, the CDR3 gives the full variable domain: DSGVTQTPKHLITATGQRVTLRCSPRSGDLSVYWYQQSLDQGLQFLIQYYNGEERAKGNILERFSAQQFPDLHSELNLSSLELGDSALYFCASTYRDTPVWETQYFGPGTRLLVL.

J is TRBJ1-5 and V is TRBV28; D is undetermined. The CDR3 runs 17 residues. The germline V gene has CDR1 MDHEN and CDR2 SYDVKM. Trimming took 3 bases from V and 6 from J, leaving 21 bases between them. Here the CDR3 reads CASSFRYEQFSLQPQHF. CDR3 coding DNA: TGTGCCAGCAGTTTTCGGTACGAACAGTTTTCTCTTCAGCCCCAGCATTTT.